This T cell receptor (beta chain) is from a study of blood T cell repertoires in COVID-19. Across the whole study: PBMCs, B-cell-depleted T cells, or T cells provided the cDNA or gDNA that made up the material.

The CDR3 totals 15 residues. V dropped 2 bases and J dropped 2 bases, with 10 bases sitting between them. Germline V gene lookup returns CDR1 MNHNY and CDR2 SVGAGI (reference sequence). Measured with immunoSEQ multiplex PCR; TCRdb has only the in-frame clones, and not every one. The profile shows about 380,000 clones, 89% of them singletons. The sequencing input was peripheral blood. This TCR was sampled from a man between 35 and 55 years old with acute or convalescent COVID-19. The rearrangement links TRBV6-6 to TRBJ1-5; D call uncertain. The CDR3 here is CASSYGRQGNQPQHF. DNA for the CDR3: TGTGCCAGCAGTTACGGAAGACAAGGCAATCAGCCCCAGCATTTT.